The 9 T cell receptor beta chains given below trace back to one sample, sequenced in a study of regulatory and conventional T cells in RAG deficiency (dated by TCRdb to about 2017). Before genomic DNA was extracted, regulatory T cells were isolated from blood as CD4+CD25-high CD127-low cells. Libraries were constructed by the immunoSEQ multiplex PCR assay. TCRdb re-hosts the immuneACCESS table, in-frame sequences only. Its copies lack some clones; in the studies checked, an unresolved V gene accounts for under half of them, and the cause for the rest is not known. The sample table contains more than 2,500 clones; only one count was recorded for approximately 94% of them. 8.2% of the sample goes to the ten largest clones. Another study also made use of these data, one on regulatory T cells. Drawing on the second study: The multiplex PCR relied on 52 forward TRBV primers and 13 reverse TRBJ primers, and amplification bias was corrected through assay-based and computational methods.

Sequenced material: CD4+ Tregs sorted from blood. Source of these receptors: a human donor in good health.

V is TRBV6-5 and J is TRBJ1-6; 11 nucleotides align to TRBD1. The CDR3 consists of 15 residues. Germline V gene lookup returns CDR1 MNHEY and CDR2 SVGAGI. The J segment lost 9 bases and the V segment lost 5 bases, leaving 6 bases of the junction unmatched. The CDR3 DNA reads TGTGCCAGCAGTCCCGGACAGGGGGCCGGTTCACCCCTCCACTTT. Translating it yields CASSPGQGAGSPLHF.

V and J are TRBV6-1 and TRBJ1-2, with a possible D match to TRBD1 (5 bases). The CDR3 extends over 13 amino acids. CDR1 is MNHNS, CDR2 SASEGT, per germline. V was clipped by 3 bases and J by 7 bases, with 12 bases between them. The CDR3 bases are TGTGCCAGCAGTGAGTCAGGGCCTGGTGGCTACACCTTC. Amino acids: CASSESGPGGYTF.

The chain joins TRBV6-6 to TRBJ2-5, with D possibly matching TRBD2 (6 bases). The V gene's germline CDR1 is MNHNY and CDR2 SVGAGI (reference sequence). V shed 5 bases and J shed 5 bases, with 18 bases lying between them. The CDR3 length is 15 residues. DNA of the CDR3: TGTGCCAGCAGTGACGGGGCCACGGCGGGGGAGACCCAGTACTTC. Its protein is CASSDGATAGETQYF.

The CDR3 here is CASSPLRAGPTDTQYF. CDR3 DNA sequence: TGTGCCAGCAGCCCCCTCCGAGCGGGTCCTACAGATACGCAGTATTTT. This chain joins TRBV11-2 and TRBJ2-3; possibly TRBD2 for D (6 bases). The V gene lost 5 bases and the J gene lost 3 bases, with 18 bases spanning the gap. The length of the CDR3 is 16 residues. Germline lookup yields CDR1 SGHAT and CDR2 FQNNGV.

V and J are TRBV28 and TRBJ2-3; 13 positions match TRBD2. The length of the CDR3 is 15 residues. Germline CDR1 reads MDHEN; CDR2 reads SYDVKM. Trimming at V came to 7 bases and at J to 3 bases, leaving 4 bases not matched to a gene. The CDR3 sequence is CASKGTSGNTDTQYF. The CDR3 DNA follows: TGTGCCAGCAAAGGGACTAGCGGGAATACAGATACGCAGTATTTT.

The chain recombines TRBV4-1 with TRBJ2-3, with 8 bases identical to TRBD2. CDR3 length: 17 residues. Unmatched junction bases numbered 10, after V lost 4 bases and J lost 1 base. Germline loops: CDR1 MGHRA, CDR2 YSYEKL. The CDR3: CASSRPQRESGTDTQYF. CDR3 nucleotide sequence: TGCGCCAGCAGCCGGCCTCAGCGGGAGTCTGGCACAGATACGCAGTATTTT.

The chain combines TRBV28 with TRBJ2-6, with D hard to call. With 2 bases removed from V and 0 bases from J, the gap between germline ends came to 8 bases. The CDR3 has 16 amino acids. The V gene's germline CDR1 is MDHEN and CDR2 SYDVKM. The CDR3 protein is CASSLEAISGANVLTF. The CDR3 DNA follows: TGTGCCAGCAGTTTAGAGGCAATCTCTGGGGCCAACGTCCTGACTTTC.

The CDR3 DNA reads TGTGCCAGTAGTGCTAGCGGGAGAGGAGATACGCAGTATTTT. It specifies CASSASGRGDTQYF. The genes are TRBV19 and TRBJ2-3; 10 bases match TRBD2. Germline CDR1 LNHDA, CDR2 SQIVND (reference sequence). V trimming: 5 bases; J trimming: 5 bases; junction bases outside the gene matches: 4. The CDR3 contains 14 residues.

Only a few counts were recorded for this clone. The CDR3 bases are TGTGCCAGCAGTGAAAGGGGGGGGGAGCTGTTTTTT. It encodes CASSERGGELFF. V is TRBV2 and J is TRBJ2-2; weak D call: TRBD1 (6 bases). V lost 2 bases and J lost 8, with 6 bases in between. From germline, CDR1 is SNHLY and CDR2 FYNNEI. The CDR3 is 12 amino acids.